A selection of T cell receptor beta chains follows, all from one sample in a study of cytomegalovirus exposure and HLA in healthy donors. Profiling relied on immunoSEQ multiplex PCR, and the TCRdb table lists in-frame clones only, not all of them. The sample carries about 160,000 clones, less than 90% recorded once. Sequenced input: PBMCs. These receptors were collected from a woman aged 25 to 39 in good health and CMV-seronegative. The CDR3 runs from the conserved cysteine through the conserved F or W. The order of the fields is J gene, V gene, clone size, D gene, CDR3 protein, CDR3 DNA. D genes are given only for firm matches. Part of the rows lack a size; the others show once, few, many or a class for expanded clones.

TRBJ1-5 TRBV29-1 . . CSVGNSNQPQHF TGCAGCGTAGGGAATAGCAATCAGCCCCAGCATTTT
TRBJ2-1 TRBV9 . . CASSVGGRNEQFF TGTGCCAGCAGCGTAGGTGGGAGGAATGAGCAGTTCTTC
TRBJ2-7 TRBV7-9 . TRBD2 CASSPPPGGLAGTYEQYF TGTGCCAGCAGCCCCCCGCCGGGGGGACTAGCGGGGACCTACGAGCAGTACTTC
TRBJ1-4 TRBV6-5 . . CASRLQVGDEKLFF TGTGCCAGCAGATTACAGGTGGGGGATGAAAAACTGTTTTTT
TRBJ1-1 TRBV9 . . CASSRGGERNTEAFF TGTGCCAGCAGCCGAGGCGGCGAAAGGAACACTGAAGCTTTCTTT
TRBJ1-2 TRBV4-3 . . CASSQASIEQGFLDYGYTF TGCGCCAGCAGCCAAGCTTCCATCGAACAGGGATTTCTCGACTATGGCTACACCTTC
TRBJ2-7 TRBV9 . . CASSVESDRGREQYF TGTGCCAGCAGCGTAGAGTCCGACCGAGGTAGGGAGCAGTACTTC
TRBJ1-2 TRBV6-4 . . CASSRGGSYGYTF TGTGCCAGCTCTCGAGGTGGTTCCTATGGCTACACCTTC
TRBJ2-1 TRBV11-3 . TRBD2 CASSLPSPGGSNEQFF TGTGCCAGCAGCTTACCCTCTCCGGGGGGGTCCAATGAGCAGTTCTTC
TRBJ2-5 TRBV27 . . CASSFSRLQETQYF TGTGCCAGCAGTTTTAGCCGCCTGCAAGAGACCCAGTACTTC
TRBJ1-2 TRBV4-1 . TRBD1 CASSHKSPGQGSGGYTF TGCGCCAGCAGCCATAAGTCCCCGGGACAGGGGTCCGGTGGCTACACCTTC
TRBJ2-7 TRBV6-5 . TRBD2 CASSWVGGSSYEQYF TGTGCCAGCAGTTGGGTGGGAGGGTCATCCTACGAGCAGTACTTC
TRBJ2-7 TRBV28 . . CASGPDRYEQYF TGTGCCAGCGGACCCGACCGCTACGAGCAGTACTTC
TRBJ1-2 TRBV5-6 . . CASSLQGPNYGYTF TGTGCCAGCAGCTTGCAAGGTCCTAACTATGGCTACACCTTC
TRBJ1-5 TRBV15 few . CATSRIGGSHNQPQHF TGTGCCACCAGCAGAATCGGAGGAAGTCACAATCAGCCCCAGCATTTT
TRBJ1-2 TRBV5-6 once . CASSFGSLAARYGYTF TGTGCCAGCAGCTTTGGAAGTTTGGCCGCTCGTTATGGCTACACCTTC
TRBJ2-5 TRBV5-1 . . CASSFGPTQYF TGCGCCAGCAGCTTCGGACCGACCCAGTACTTC
TRBJ2-3 TRBV5-4 . TRBD2 CASSFKREIGTDTQYF TGTGCCAGCAGCTTCAAGCGGGAGATAGGGACAGATACGCAGTATTTT
TRBJ1-5 TRBV10-3 . . CATQGYGNSNQPQHF TGTGCCACCCAGGGGTACGGGAATAGCAATCAGCCCCAGCATTTT
TRBJ2-7 TRBV29-1 . . CSVLGGGLYEQYF TGCAGCGTTCTCGGTGGAGGGCTCTACGAGCAGTACTTC
TRBJ1-2 TRBV10-1 . . CASSEDLRGYTF TGCGCCAGCAGTGAGGACCTGAGGGGCTACACCTTC
TRBJ2-2 TRBV4-3 . . CASSYQTTTGELFF TGCGCCAGCAGCTACCAAACTACCACCGGGGAGCTGTTTTTT
TRBJ1-1 TRBV5-4 . . CASSSITDRKAFF TGTGCCAGCAGCTCAATAACTGACAGAAAAGCTTTCTTT
TRBJ2-2 TRBV4-2 . TRBD2 CASSRLAGFNTGELFF TGTGCCAGCAGCCGATTAGCGGGTTTCAACACCGGGGAGCTGTTTTTT
TRBJ1-5 TRBV2 . . CASSRMRSQPQHF TGTGCCAGCAGTAGGATGAGGAGTCAGCCCCAGCATTTT
TRBJ2-2 TRBV5-4 . . CASSFMGRRNTGELFF TGTGCCAGCAGCTTCATGGGGCGGAGGAACACCGGGGAGCTGTTTTTT
TRBJ1-3 TRBV28 . . CASSSGGAGNTIYF TGTGCCAGCAGCTCCGGTGGGGCCGGAAACACCATATATTTT
TRBJ2-2 TRBV29-1 . . CSVEDLGSINTGELFF TGCAGCGTTGAAGATCTGGGCTCGATCAACACCGGGGAGCTGTTTTTT
TRBJ1-2 TRBV7-8 . . CASRPTVSGSYGYTF TGTGCCAGCAGGCCTACAGTAAGCGGGAGCTATGGCTACACCTTC
TRBJ2-1 TRBV7-3 few . CASSLWPGNNEQFF TGTGCCAGCAGCTTATGGCCAGGTAACAATGAGCAGTTCTTC
TRBJ2-3 TRBV5-6 . . CASSPRSGSTDTQYF TGTGCCAGCAGCCCAAGAAGCGGTAGCACAGATACGCAGTATTTT
TRBJ2-7 TRBV28 . . CASSFLSYEQYF TGTGCCAGCAGTTTCCTAAGTTACGAGCAGTACTTC
TRBJ2-2 TRBV6-1 . . CASRVITGELFF TGTGCCAGCAGAGTTATTACCGGGGAGCTGTTTTTT
TRBJ1-3 TRBV19 . . CASSIRRISSGNTIYF TGTGCCAGTAGTATCCGACGAATAAGCTCTGGAAACACCATATATTTT
TRBJ2-7 TRBV6-5 . TRBD1 CASSTGTDYEQYF TGTGCCAGCAGCACCGGGACAGATTACGAGCAGTACTTC
TRBJ2-7 TRBV30 . . CAWSGSFTYEQYF TGTGCCTGGAGTGGTAGCTTTACCTACGAGCAGTACTTC
TRBJ2-3 TRBV11-1 . TRBD2 CASSFLSASGNSDTQYF TGTGCCAGCAGCTTCCTGTCGGCTAGCGGGAATTCAGATACGCAGTATTTT
TRBJ2-3 TRBV7-2 once TRBD2 CASSKGSGGTLTDTQYF TGTGCCAGCAGCAAGGGAAGCGGGGGGACTCTCACAGATACGCAGTATTTT
TRBJ2-7 TRBV5-4 . TRBD1 CASSSRTGANPYEQYF TGTGCCAGCAGCTCGAGGACAGGGGCGAACCCCTACGAGCAGTACTTC
TRBJ2-3 TRBV30 once . CAWSVGRGTDTQYF TGTGCCTGGAGTGTGGGCCGTGGCACAGATACGCAGTATTTT
TRBJ1-6 TRBV7-3 . . CASSLLGGGNSPLHF TGTGCCAGCAGCTTATTAGGGGGAGGGAATTCACCCCTCCACTTT
TRBJ1-1 TRBV3-1/TRBV3-2 . . CASSQEAFF TGTGCCAGCAGCCAAGAAGCTTTCTTT
TRBJ2-3 TRBV13 . TRBD2 CASSPDGTTVHTQYF TGTGCCAGCAGCCCGGACGGGACTACGGTCCATACGCAGTATTTT
TRBJ2-1 TRBV7-3 . TRBD2 CASSLGSSGYNEQFF TGTGCCAGCAGCTTAGGGTCTAGCGGCTACAATGAGCAGTTCTTC
TRBJ2-7 TRBV19 once TRBD1 CASSPGTGGEQYF TGTGCCAGTAGTCCCGGGACAGGGGGTGAGCAGTACTTC
TRBJ2-2 TRBV6-5 . . CASNQRQNTGELFF TGTGCCAGCAACCAGCGGCAGAACACCGGGGAGCTGTTTTTT
TRBJ1-1 TRBV4-3 . . CASSQDSLNTEAFF TGCGCCAGCAGCCAAGATTCTCTGAACACTGAAGCTTTCTTT
TRBJ2-1 TRBV14 . TRBD2 CASSQAAGGGNEQFF TGTGCCAGCAGCCAAGCTGCGGGGGGGGGCAATGAGCAGTTCTTC